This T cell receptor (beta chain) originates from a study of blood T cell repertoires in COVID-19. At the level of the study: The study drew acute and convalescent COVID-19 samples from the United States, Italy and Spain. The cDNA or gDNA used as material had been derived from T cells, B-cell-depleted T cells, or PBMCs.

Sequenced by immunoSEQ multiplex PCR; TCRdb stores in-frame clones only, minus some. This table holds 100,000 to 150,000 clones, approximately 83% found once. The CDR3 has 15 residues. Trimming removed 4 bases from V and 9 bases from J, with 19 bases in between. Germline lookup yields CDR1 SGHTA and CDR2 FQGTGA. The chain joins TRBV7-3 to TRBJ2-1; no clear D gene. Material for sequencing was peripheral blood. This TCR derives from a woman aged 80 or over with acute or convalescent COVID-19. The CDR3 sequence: CASSSPDDLGGEQFF. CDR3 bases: TGTGCCAGCAGCTCCCCCGACGACCTAGGTGGTGAGCAGTTCTTC.